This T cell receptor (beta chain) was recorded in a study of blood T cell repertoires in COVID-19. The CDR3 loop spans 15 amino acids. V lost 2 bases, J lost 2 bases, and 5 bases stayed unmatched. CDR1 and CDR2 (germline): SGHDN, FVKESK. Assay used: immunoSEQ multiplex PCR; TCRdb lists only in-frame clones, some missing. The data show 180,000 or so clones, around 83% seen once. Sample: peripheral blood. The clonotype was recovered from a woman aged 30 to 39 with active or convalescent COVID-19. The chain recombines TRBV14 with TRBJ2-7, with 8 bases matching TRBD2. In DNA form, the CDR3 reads TGTGCCAGCAGCCAATCAGCGGGGGCCACCTACGAGCAGTACTTC. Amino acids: CASSQSAGATYEQYF.